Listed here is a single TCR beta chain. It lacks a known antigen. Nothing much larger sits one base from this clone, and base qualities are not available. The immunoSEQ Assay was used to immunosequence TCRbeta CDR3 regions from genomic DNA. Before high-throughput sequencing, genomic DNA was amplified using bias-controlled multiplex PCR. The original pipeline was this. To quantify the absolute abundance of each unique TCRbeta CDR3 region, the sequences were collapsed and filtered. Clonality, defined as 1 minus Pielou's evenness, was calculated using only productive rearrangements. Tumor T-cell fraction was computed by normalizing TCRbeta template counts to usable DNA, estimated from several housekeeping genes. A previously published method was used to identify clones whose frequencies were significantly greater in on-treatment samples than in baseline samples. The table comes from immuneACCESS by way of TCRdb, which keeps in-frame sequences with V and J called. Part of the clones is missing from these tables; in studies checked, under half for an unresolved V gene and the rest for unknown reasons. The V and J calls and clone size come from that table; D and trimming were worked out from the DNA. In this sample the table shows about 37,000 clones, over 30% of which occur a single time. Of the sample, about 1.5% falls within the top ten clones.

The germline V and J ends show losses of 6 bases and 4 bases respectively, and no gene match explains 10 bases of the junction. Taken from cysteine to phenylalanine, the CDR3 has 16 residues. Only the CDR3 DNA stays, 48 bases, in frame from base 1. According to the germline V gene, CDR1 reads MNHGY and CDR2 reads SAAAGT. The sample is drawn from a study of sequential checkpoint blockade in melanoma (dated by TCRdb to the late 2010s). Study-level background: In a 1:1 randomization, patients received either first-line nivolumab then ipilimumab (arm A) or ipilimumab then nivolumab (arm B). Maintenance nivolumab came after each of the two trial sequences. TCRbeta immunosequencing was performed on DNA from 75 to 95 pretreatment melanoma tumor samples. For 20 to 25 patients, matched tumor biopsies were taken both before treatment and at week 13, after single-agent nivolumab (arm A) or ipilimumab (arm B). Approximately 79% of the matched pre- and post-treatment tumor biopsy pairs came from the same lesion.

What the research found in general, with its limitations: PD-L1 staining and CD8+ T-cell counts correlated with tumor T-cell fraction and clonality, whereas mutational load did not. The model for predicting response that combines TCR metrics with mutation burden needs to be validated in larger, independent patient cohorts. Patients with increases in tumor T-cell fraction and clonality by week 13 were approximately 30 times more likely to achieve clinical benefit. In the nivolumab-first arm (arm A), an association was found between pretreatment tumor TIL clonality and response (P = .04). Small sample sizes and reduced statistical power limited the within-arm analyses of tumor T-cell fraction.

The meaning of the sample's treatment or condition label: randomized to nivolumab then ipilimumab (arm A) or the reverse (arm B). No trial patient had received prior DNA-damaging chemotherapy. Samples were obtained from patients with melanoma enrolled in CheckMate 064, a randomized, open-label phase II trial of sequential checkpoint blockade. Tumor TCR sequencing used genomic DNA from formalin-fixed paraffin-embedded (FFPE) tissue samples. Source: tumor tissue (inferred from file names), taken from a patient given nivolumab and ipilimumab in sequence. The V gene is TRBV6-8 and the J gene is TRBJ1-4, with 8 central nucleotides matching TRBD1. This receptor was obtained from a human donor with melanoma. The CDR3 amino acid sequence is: CASRQGQGRDNEKLFF. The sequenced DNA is TGTGCCAGCAGACAAGGACAGGGCCGAGATAATGAAAAACTGTTTTTT.